The rows below give T cell receptor beta chains drawn from one sample of a study of CD8+ T cells in alopecia areata. TCRdb keeps only in-frame clones here, not all; method: immunoSEQ multiplex PCR. The table shows 190,000 or so clones, with approximately 60% occurring only once. This specimen was CD4+ T cells sorted from blood, taken at week 4, from a patient treated with tofacitinib. These receptor sequences come from a human donor with alopecia areata. CDR3s include the opening cysteine and the closing phenylalanine or tryptophan. The D gene is left open where the match is weak. Clone size appears in some rows only: once, few, many, or a class for an expanded clone.

length: 13; size: .; V: TRBV29-1; J: TRBJ2-2; D: TRBD2; DNA: TGCAGCGTTGACGGGGCGGGAGGCGGGGAGCTGTTTTTT; CDR3: CSVDGAGGGELFF
length: 13; size: once; V: TRBV6-5; J: TRBJ2-1; D: .; DNA: TGTGCCAGCAGTCGCTCCGCAGAACGGGAGCAGTTCTTC; CDR3: CASSRSAEREQFF
length: 13; size: few; V: TRBV29-1; J: TRBJ1-1; D: .; DNA: TGCAGCGTTAAGACAGTTATGAACACTGAAGCTTTCTTT; CDR3: CSVKTVMNTEAFF
length: 16; size: .; V: TRBV10-3; J: TRBJ2-1; D: TRBD2; DNA: TGTGCCATCTCTACCCGCGGGGGGAGCTCCTACAATGAGCAGTTCTTC; CDR3: CAISTRGGSSYNEQFF
length: 16; size: .; V: TRBV9; J: TRBJ1-4; D: .; DNA: TGTGCCAGCAGCGTGAGAGGGTACCTAACTAATGAAAAACTGTTTTTT; CDR3: CASSVRGYLTNEKLFF
length: 12; size: .; V: TRBV2; J: TRBJ2-7; D: TRBD1; DNA: TGTGCCAGCACCCGGACAGGGGTCGAGCAGTACTTC; CDR3: CASTRTGVEQYF
length: 18; size: once; V: TRBV9; J: TRBJ2-4; D: .; DNA: TGTGCCAGCAGCTTCAGGGTGAAGGGAGTGGGGAGCAAAAACATTCAGTACTTC; CDR3: CASSFRVKGVGSKNIQYF
length: 17; size: .; V: TRBV9; J: TRBJ2-5; D: .; DNA: TGTGCCAGCAGCGTAGCTCCCAGTGGACAGTACCAAGAGACCCAGTACTTC; CDR3: CASSVAPSGQYQETQYF
length: 15; size: .; V: TRBV4-1; J: TRBJ2-3; D: .; DNA: TGCGCCAGCAGCCAAGTCGGACTGGCCACAGATACGCAGTATTTT; CDR3: CASSQVGLATDTQYF
length: 14; size: .; V: TRBV5-1; J: TRBJ1-6; D: .; DNA: TGCGCCAGCAGCTTGGGCAGGGGAAATTCACCCCTCCACTTT; CDR3: CASSLGRGNSPLHF
length: 13; size: few; V: TRBV28; J: TRBJ2-2; D: .; DNA: TGTGCCAGCAGCCGAAAGGGGACCGGGGAGCTGTTTTTT; CDR3: CASSRKGTGELFF
length: 12; size: .; V: TRBV5-1; J: TRBJ2-5; D: .; DNA: TGCGCCAGCAGCATGACAGAAGAGACCCAGTACTTC; CDR3: CASSMTEETQYF
length: 15; size: few; V: TRBV4-1; J: TRBJ1-1; D: .; DNA: TGCGCCAGCAGCCATCCCCGGCGGGGGGACACTGAAGCTTTCTTT; CDR3: CASSHPRRGDTEAFF
length: 17; size: .; V: TRBV9; J: TRBJ2-2; D: TRBD2; DNA: TGTGCCAGCAGCCCCAAGAGCGGGGGGACACTCACCGGGGAGCTGTTTTTT; CDR3: CASSPKSGGTLTGELFF
length: 10; size: .; V: TRBV30; J: TRBJ1-2; D: .; DNA: TGTGCCTGGAGTGGCAATGGCTACACCTTC; CDR3: CAWSGNGYTF
length: 15; size: few; V: TRBV12-5; J: TRBJ2-1; D: TRBD1; DNA: TGTGCTAGTGGTGAGGACAGGAGCTCCTACAATGAGCAGTTCTTC; CDR3: CASGEDRSSYNEQFF
length: 14; size: .; V: TRBV7-2; J: TRBJ2-3; D: .; DNA: TGTGCCAGCAGCTTTAATCCGAGCACAGATACGCAGTATTTT; CDR3: CASSFNPSTDTQYF
length: 14; size: .; V: TRBV11-2; J: TRBJ1-1; D: .; DNA: TGTGCCAGCACCCCGGGCCGATCCTACACTGAAGCTTTCTTT; CDR3: CASTPGRSYTEAFF
length: 11; size: few; V: TRBV30; J: TRBJ2-7; D: TRBD1; DNA: TGTGCCTGGGTGGACAGGGATGAGCAGTACTTC; CDR3: CAWVDRDEQYF
length: 15; size: .; V: TRBV9; J: TRBJ2-3; D: .; DNA: TGTGCCAGCAGCCCATTAGGACAGAGCACAGATACGCAGTATTTT; CDR3: CASSPLGQSTDTQYF
length: 13; size: .; V: TRBV12-5; J: TRBJ1-5; D: TRBD1; DNA: TGTGCTAGTGGTTGGGACAGGGGACAGCCCCAGCATTTT; CDR3: CASGWDRGQPQHF
length: 13; size: .; V: TRBV29-1; J: TRBJ1-2; D: .; DNA: TGCAGCGTCGAGGTAGACAGGCCGTATGGCTACACCTTC; CDR3: CSVEVDRPYGYTF
length: 12; size: .; V: TRBV6-6; J: TRBJ1-2; D: .; DNA: TGTGCCAGCAGTTACCTCCAATATGGCTACACCTTC; CDR3: CASSYLQYGYTF
length: 19; size: .; V: TRBV5-6; J: TRBJ1-2; D: .; DNA: TGTGCCAGCAGCTTGGTAAGGGAGGCAGGGCTGAATAAACGATATGGCTACACCTTC; CDR3: CASSLVREAGLNKRYGYTF
length: 16; size: few; V: TRBV10-3; J: TRBJ2-2; D: TRBD1; DNA: TGTGCCATCAGTGAGAAAAAGGGGGCGAAAATCGGGGAGCTGTTTTTT; CDR3: CAISEKKGAKIGELFF
length: 12; size: .; V: TRBV7-8; J: TRBJ2-5; D: .; DNA: TGTGCCAGCGGGTGGGAGCGGGAGACCCAGTACTTC; CDR3: CASGWERETQYF
length: 16; size: medium-sized; V: TRBV9; J: TRBJ2-1; D: TRBD1; DNA: TGTGCCAGCAGCGTAGTGGGGACAGCGAGCGGCAATGAGCAGTTCTTC; CDR3: CASSVVGTASGNEQFF
length: 12; size: .; V: TRBV6-5; J: TRBJ1-2; D: TRBD1; DNA: TGTGCCAGCAGTCGGACAGGGGTTGGCTACACCTTC; CDR3: CASSRTGVGYTF
length: 11; size: few; V: TRBV30; J: TRBJ2-1; D: TRBD2; DNA: TGTGCCTGGAGCGAGCGGGGCTCCGTACTCTTC; CDR3: CAWSERGSVLF
length: 15; size: .; V: TRBV10-3; J: TRBJ2-3; D: .; DNA: TGTGCCATCAGTGCGGCGGGCGACGGGCGAGATACGCAGTATTTT; CDR3: CAISAAGDGRDTQYF
length: 11; size: .; V: TRBV25-1; J: TRBJ2-5; D: .; DNA: TGTGCCAGCAGTGAATGGGAGACCCAGTACTTC; CDR3: CASSEWETQYF
length: 17; size: .; V: TRBV5-1; J: TRBJ2-1; D: .; DNA: TGCGCCAGCAGTTCCTATGATGGAGGGTGGGGAGACAATGAGCAGTTCTTC; CDR3: CASSSYDGGWGDNEQFF
length: 15; size: .; V: TRBV7-2; J: TRBJ2-3; D: .; DNA: TGTGCCAGCAGCTTAAATGGCAGGGGCATGGATACGCAGTATTTT; CDR3: CASSLNGRGMDTQYF